This entry concerns a single T cell receptor (beta chain). Its antigen is unknown. The immunoSEQ assay was version 4, run in survey mode. TCRdb's table, derived via immunoSEQ multiplex PCR, lists solely in-frame clones and lacks some. Seen here are 25,000 to 35,000 clones, around 82% observed once, and the top ten hold roughly 0.81%. This specimen belongs to a study of persistence of HIV-infected CD4 T cells. Study as a whole: CD4+ T cells responding to CMV or HIV-1 Gag were isolated.

General study findings and limits: Rare CMV-responding cells carrying HIV-1 proviruses were not analyzed separately for TCR. TCRbeta richness was lower in CMV- and Gag-responding cells than in anti-CD3/anti-CD28-responding cells.

V lost 3 bases and J lost 5, with 11 bases in between. Germline CDR1 is MNHEY and CDR2 is SMNVEV (reference sequence). The CDR3 extends over 14 amino acids. Stimulation used approximately 9.5 ug/mL lysate from CMV-infected fibroblasts. Sorted nonresponding memory CD4+ T cells were CD40L-negative, CD69-negative, CD45RO-high. A roughly 17-hour stimulation of CD8-depleted PBMCs used anti-CD28/CD49d costimulation, CD40-blocking antibody and enfuvirtide. The receptor was isolated from an adult woman with HIV who was CMV-seropositive. The gene calls are TRBV27 and TRBJ1-5; D gene ambiguous. This material consisted of CD4+ T cells sorted from PBMCs after approximately 19-hour stimulation, taken from a patient who received antiretroviral therapy. The CDR3 is CASSLLQRYQPQHF. The DNA of the CDR3 is TGTGCCAGCAGTTTGTTACAGAGATATCAGCCCCAGCATTTT.